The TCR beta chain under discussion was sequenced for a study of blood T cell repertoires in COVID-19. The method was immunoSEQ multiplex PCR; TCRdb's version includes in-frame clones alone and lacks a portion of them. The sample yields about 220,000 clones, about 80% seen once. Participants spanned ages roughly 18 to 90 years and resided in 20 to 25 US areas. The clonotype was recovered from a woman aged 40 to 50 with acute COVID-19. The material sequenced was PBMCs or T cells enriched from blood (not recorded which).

CDR3 nucleotides: TGTGCCAGCTTTCCCGGGGGTTATAATTCACCCCTCCACTTT. Protein: CASFPGGYNSPLHF. The gene calls are TRBV7-2 and TRBJ1-6; weak D call: TRBD1 (5 bases). CDR3 length: 14 residues. Trimming took off 8 bases at V and 4 bases at J, with 12 bases between the two ends. Germline CDR1 is SGHTA and CDR2 is FQGNSA.